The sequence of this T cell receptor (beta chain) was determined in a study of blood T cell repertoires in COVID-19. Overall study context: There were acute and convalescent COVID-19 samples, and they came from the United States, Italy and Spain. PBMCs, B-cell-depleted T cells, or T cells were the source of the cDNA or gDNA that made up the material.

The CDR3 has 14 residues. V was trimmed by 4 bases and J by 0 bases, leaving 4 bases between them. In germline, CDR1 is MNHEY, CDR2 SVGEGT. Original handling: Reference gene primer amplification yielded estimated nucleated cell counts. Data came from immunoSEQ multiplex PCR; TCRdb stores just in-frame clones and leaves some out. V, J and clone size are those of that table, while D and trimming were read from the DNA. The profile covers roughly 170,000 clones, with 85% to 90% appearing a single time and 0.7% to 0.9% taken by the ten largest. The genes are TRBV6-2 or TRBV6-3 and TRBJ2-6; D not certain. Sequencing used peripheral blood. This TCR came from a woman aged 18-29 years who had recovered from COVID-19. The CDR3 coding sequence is TGTGCCAGCAGTTCCCGCTCTGGGGCCAACGTCCTGACTTTC. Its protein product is CASSSRSGANVLTF.